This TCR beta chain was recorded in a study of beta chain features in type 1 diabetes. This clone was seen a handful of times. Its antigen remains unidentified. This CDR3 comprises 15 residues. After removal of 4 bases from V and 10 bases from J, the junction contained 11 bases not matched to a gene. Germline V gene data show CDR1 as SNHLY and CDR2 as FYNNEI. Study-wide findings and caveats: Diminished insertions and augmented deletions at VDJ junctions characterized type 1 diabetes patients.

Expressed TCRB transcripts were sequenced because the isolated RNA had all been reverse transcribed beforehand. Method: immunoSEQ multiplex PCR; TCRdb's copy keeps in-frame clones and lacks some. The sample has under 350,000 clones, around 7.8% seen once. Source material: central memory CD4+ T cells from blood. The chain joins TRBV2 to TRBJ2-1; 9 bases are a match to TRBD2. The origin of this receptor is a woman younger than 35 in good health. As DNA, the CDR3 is TGTGCCAGCAGTGCATCTAGCGGGAATATGGTCGAGCAGTTCTTC. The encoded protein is CASSASSGNMVEQFF.